The clone carrying this T cell receptor (beta chain) has ten or more counts. The antigen is undetermined. The data originate from a study of T-cell reconstitution after alpha-beta-depleted transplantation in children. Whole-study results and caveats: Reportedly, only several hundred clones from non-depleted graft cells drove alpha-beta T-cell counts at about two months. The high TCRbeta diversity at day 60 in some patients came from surviving recipient T cells and thymic progenitors. After one year, T-cell counts and TCRbeta diversity mostly came from new T cells.

J lost 3 bases, V lost 3 bases, and 4 bases had no gene match. The CDR3 has 14 residues. Unique molecular identifiers featured in how the TCRbeta library was prepared. From the PCR reads, TCRdb called clonotypes with MiXCR, one entry per CDR3 protein. Among approximately 290,000 distinct CDR3 sequences, 9.5% to 13% were seen once, and the ten largest hold around a quarter. This TCR was sampled from a male patient aged 2-9 years who had a stem cell transplant for chronic granulomatous disease, so the T cells may come from the graft donor. Sequenced here: peripheral blood, sampled 180 days after TCRalphabeta/CD19-depleted stem cell transplant. The chain recombines TRBV12-3 or TRBV12-4 with TRBJ2-7, with 8 bases lining up with TRBD1. The DNA for the CDR3 is TGTGCCAGCAGTTTCACCGGGACAGGCTACGAGCAGTACTTC. It is translated as CASSFTGTGYEQYF.